This T cell receptor beta chain appears in the sequencing data of a study of shared clonotypes between healthy human individuals (dated by TCRdb to the early 2020s). About the full investigation: The cohort included three men and a couple of women between 18 and 49 years of age. Each donor's leukapheresis produced roughly between roughly 0.85 and 9.5 billion PBMCs. Libraries were prepared and TCR repertoires were sequenced by different laboratories using diverse techniques, in order to increase sequencing depth and limit assay-specific biases. For each donor, CD4 naive and CD4 memory were each run on three plates, CD8 naive on two plates, and CD8 memory on one plate. The study deeply sequenced blood TCR repertoires of about 5 healthy adults to estimate repertoire size and the extent of clonotype sharing between individuals. The study at large found these results: Compared with non-shared clonotypes, clonotypes shared by all four sorted-subset donors had higher generation probabilities. Sampling was restricted to blood, and TCR repertoires in tissue are likely to differ from TCR repertoires in blood. Rarefaction of sorted-subset datasets indicated incomplete sequencing despite the large sequencing depth. When several donors were compared, the shared fraction of clonotypes was about 5.4% for naive CD4, about 4% for naive CD8, roughly 2.5% for memory CD4, and around 0.37% for memory CD8. Because the study included a small number of donors, the genetic and exposure-history diversity represented was limited. Naive subsets generally had larger estimated clonotype richness than memory subsets did. Pairwise subsampling indicated that sequencing depth was expected to affect the degree of clonotype sharing among donors.

Donors were healthy HIV-negative adults with no recently reported acute infections or vaccinations. All donors were Caucasian adults living in Nashville, Tennessee, USA. CD4+ T cells were enriched through magnetic negative selection, after which naive cells were positively selected on CD45RA and the remaining negative fraction served as the memory subset. Blood was collected by leukapheresis, and PBMCs were isolated by Ficoll-Histopaque density gradient centrifugation and then cryopreserved in liquid nitrogen vapor phase. Analytical flow cytometry was used to check the purity and quantity of each magnetically sorted T cell population. Each sorted fraction had its genomic DNA isolated and then quantified by UV absorbance on a Nanodrop 2000c. Note on this clone: The specificity of this receptor is unknown. No base-level quality is on record; no much larger clone is a single base apart.

The cysteine opens and the phenylalanine closes a CDR3 of 16 amino acids. Solely the CDR3 DNA is kept, with 48 bases framed from the first base. The junction shows trimming of 5 bases on V and 6 bases on J, plus 20 bases between the germline ends. The germline V gene (reference sequence) supplies CDR1 SEHNR and CDR2 FQNEAQ. Using the deep immunoSEQ assay, TCR CDR3 regions were amplified from genomic DNA by multiplex PCR. For each cell subset, the extracted genomic DNA was distributed evenly across all wells of several immunoSEQ 96-well plates, and each plate served as one replicate. For sorted subsets, approximately 200 ng of genomic DNA, equivalent to 25,000 to 30,000 T cell genomes, went into each replicate PCR. The purified libraries were quantified using a Qubit 3.0 fluorometer, sized with a Bioanalyzer 2100, and then quantified again using the KAPA Library Quantification kit. A separate single-read 150-cycle Illumina NextSeq 550 flow cell was used to sequence each immunoSEQ 96-well plate. In the source study's methods: Because the immunoSEQ output held only junctional sequences and lacked quality scores, the filtering could not match the filtering applied to full-length reads. To assign V/J genes and CDR3, sequences were annotated using PyIR, a Python wrapper for IgBLAST v1.9, with IMGT germline references. Reads with weak V/J assignments (E-value above 1e-6), missing CDR3, stop codons, out-of-frame junctions, or ambiguous translated residues were removed. V3J clonotypes were defined by identical inferred V gene, J gene, and CDR3 amino acid sequence. To compute the percentage overlap between repertoires, the number of shared unique clonotypes was divided by the size of the smaller repertoire. RTK rarefaction, the Chao1 estimator, and Recon v2.1 estimates of unobserved clonotypes were used to assess repertoire richness. Generation probabilities were computed with OLGA for all TCRbeta clonotypes obtained by the gDNA method from a few donors. TCRdb mirrors the immuneACCESS table, restricted to in-frame sequences. Some clones are absent from its copies; in checked studies, under half trace to an unresolved V gene, and the reason for the others is unknown. The V and J calls and clone size come from that table; D and trimming were worked out from the DNA. The sample has some 200,000 clones on record, approximately 70% of them singletons. The ten largest account for over 8.5% of the sample.

The sequenced sample was memory CD4+ T cells sorted from blood. The cell subset or site label, read with the paper, signifies: CD45RA-negative fraction. The source of this sequence is a man aged 25-45 years in good health. Recombination linked TRBV7-9 to TRBJ2-1; D gene: possibly TRBD1, on 5 matching bases. This receptor has the CDR3 CASSPPLRTGPNEQFF. The DNA sequence follows: TGTGCCAGCAGCCCCCCCCTTCGAACAGGCCCCAATGAGCAGTTCTTC.